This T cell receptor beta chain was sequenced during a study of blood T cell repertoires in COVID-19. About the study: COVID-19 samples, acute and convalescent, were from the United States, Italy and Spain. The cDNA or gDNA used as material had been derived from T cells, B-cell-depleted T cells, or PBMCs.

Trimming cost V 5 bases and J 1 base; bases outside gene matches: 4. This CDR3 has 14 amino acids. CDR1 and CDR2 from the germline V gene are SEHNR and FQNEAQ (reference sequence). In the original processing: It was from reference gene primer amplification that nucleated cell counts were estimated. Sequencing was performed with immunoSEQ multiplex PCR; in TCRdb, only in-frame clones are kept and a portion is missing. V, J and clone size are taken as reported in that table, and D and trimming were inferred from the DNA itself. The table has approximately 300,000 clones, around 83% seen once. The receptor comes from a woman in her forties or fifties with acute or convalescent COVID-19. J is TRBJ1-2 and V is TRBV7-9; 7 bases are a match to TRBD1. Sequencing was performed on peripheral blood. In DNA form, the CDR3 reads TGTGCCAGCAGCCAGACAGGGCTTAACTATGGCTACACCTTC. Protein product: CASSQTGLNYGYTF.